The rows below give T cell receptor beta chains drawn from one sample of a study of cytomegalovirus exposure and HLA in healthy donors. Method: immunoSEQ multiplex PCR; TCRdb's copy keeps in-frame clones and lacks some. The sample comprises about 90,000 clones, approximately 78% of which are singletons, and around 4.3% rests with the top ten. The sequencing sample was made of PBMCs. The source is a woman aged 40 to 50 in good health and CMV-seropositive. The CDR3 runs from the conserved cysteine through the conserved F or W. Each record gives: J gene, D gene, V gene, CDR3 length, clone size, CDR3 protein, CDR3 DNA. D genes are given only for firm matches. Clone size is given for some rows only: seen once, a few or many times, or a class if the clone is expanded.

j_gene: TRBJ1-3; d_gene: -; v_gene: TRBV28; len: 11; abundance: once; CDR3aa: CASKSPDTIYF; CDR3nt: TGTGCCAGCAAGTCCCCGGACACCATATATTTT
j_gene: TRBJ1-2; d_gene: TRBD1; v_gene: TRBV5-4; len: 14; abundance: -; CDR3aa: CASSLQGAPYGYTF; CDR3nt: TGTGCCAGCAGCTTACAGGGGGCCCCCTATGGCTACACCTTC
j_gene: TRBJ1-2; d_gene: -; v_gene: TRBV21-1; len: 16; abundance: -; CDR3aa: CASSGPGTGGNYGYTF; CDR3nt: TGTGCCAGCAGCGGACCCGGGACAGGGGGAAACTATGGCTACACCTTC
j_gene: TRBJ2-7; d_gene: TRBD1; v_gene: TRBV6-1; len: 13; abundance: few; CDR3aa: CASNGQAPYEQYF; CDR3nt: TGTGCCAGCAACGGACAGGCCCCCTACGAGCAGTACTTC
j_gene: TRBJ1-2; d_gene: -; v_gene: TRBV30; len: 11; abundance: -; CDR3aa: CAWSFAKGYTF; CDR3nt: TGTGCCTGGAGTTTTGCGAAGGGCTACACCTTC
j_gene: TRBJ2-7; d_gene: TRBD1; v_gene: TRBV11-2; len: 15; abundance: once; CDR3aa: CASSYGGTGSYEQYF; CDR3nt: TGTGCCAGCAGCTACGGCGGGACAGGGTCCTACGAGCAGTACTTC
j_gene: TRBJ2-7; d_gene: TRBD2; v_gene: TRBV25-1; len: 14; abundance: few; CDR3aa: CASSDAAGAEEQYF; CDR3nt: TGTGCCAGCAGTGATGCGGCGGGAGCGGAGGAGCAGTACTTC
j_gene: TRBJ2-7; d_gene: TRBD2; v_gene: TRBV7-2; len: 17; abundance: -; CDR3aa: CASSLVASGISSYEQYF; CDR3nt: TGTGCCAGCAGCTTAGTAGCTAGCGGAATTAGCTCCTACGAGCAGTACTTC
j_gene: TRBJ2-5; d_gene: -; v_gene: TRBV7-9; len: 11; abundance: few; CDR3aa: CASSLGASRDF; CDR3nt: TGTGCCAGCAGCTTAGGGGCTAGCCGGGACTTC
j_gene: TRBJ2-7; d_gene: -; v_gene: TRBV9; len: 16; abundance: -; CDR3aa: CASSSHKDTNSYEQYF; CDR3nt: TGTGCCAGCAGCTCTCATAAGGACACAAACTCCTACGAGCAGTACTTC
j_gene: TRBJ1-2; d_gene: -; v_gene: TRBV19; len: 15; abundance: -; CDR3aa: CASSTRQKSGYGYTF; CDR3nt: TGTGCCAGTAGTACCCGACAGAAATCAGGGTATGGCTACACCTTC
j_gene: TRBJ1-1; d_gene: -; v_gene: TRBV6-5; len: 11; abundance: -; CDR3aa: CVSGANTEAFF; CDR3nt: TGTGTAAGCGGGGCCAACACTGAAGCTTTCTTT
j_gene: TRBJ2-1; d_gene: -; v_gene: TRBV20-1; len: 11; abundance: -; CDR3aa: CSASSGGEQFF; CDR3nt: TGCAGTGCTAGTTCCGGGGGTGAGCAGTTCTTC
j_gene: TRBJ2-7; d_gene: -; v_gene: TRBV28; len: 12; abundance: once; CDR3aa: CASSQGSYEQYF; CDR3nt: TGTGCCAGCAGCCAGGGTAGCTACGAGCAGTACTTC
j_gene: TRBJ2-3; d_gene: TRBD2; v_gene: TRBV11-1; len: 17; abundance: -; CDR3aa: CASSPGLAGEGGDTQYF; CDR3nt: TGTGCCAGCAGCCCTGGACTAGCGGGAGAGGGAGGGGATACGCAGTATTTT
j_gene: TRBJ1-1; d_gene: TRBD1; v_gene: TRBV5-8; len: 12; abundance: -; CDR3aa: CASSRTGNEAFF; CDR3nt: TGTGCCAGCAGCAGGACAGGTAATGAAGCTTTCTTT
j_gene: TRBJ1-1; d_gene: -; v_gene: TRBV11-2; len: 12; abundance: -; CDR3aa: CASSQHGGEAFF; CDR3nt: TGTGCCAGCAGCCAACATGGAGGGGAAGCTTTCTTT
j_gene: TRBJ2-3; d_gene: -; v_gene: TRBV6-5; len: 12; abundance: -; CDR3aa: CASKGETDTQYF; CDR3nt: TGTGCCAGTAAGGGAGAAACAGATACGCAGTATTTT
j_gene: TRBJ2-1; d_gene: -; v_gene: TRBV19; len: 15; abundance: -; CDR3aa: CASSMGQGTYNEQFF; CDR3nt: TGTGCCAGTAGTATGGGTCAGGGGACCTACAATGAGCAGTTCTTC
j_gene: TRBJ1-1; d_gene: -; v_gene: TRBV19; len: 18; abundance: few; CDR3aa: CASSIGWGRTHLGTEAFF; CDR3nt: TGTGCCAGTAGTATTGGCTGGGGCCGGACCCACCTGGGCACTGAAGCTTTCTTT
j_gene: TRBJ1-2; d_gene: -; v_gene: TRBV6-6; len: 15; abundance: -; CDR3aa: CASSEIPFHDYGYTF; CDR3nt: TGTGCCAGCTCGGAGATACCCTTTCATGACTATGGCTACACCTTC
j_gene: TRBJ2-7; d_gene: -; v_gene: TRBV28; len: 13; abundance: -; CDR3aa: CASRYRWAYEQYF; CDR3nt: TGTGCCAGCAGGTACCGTTGGGCTTACGAGCAGTACTTC
j_gene: TRBJ2-3; d_gene: TRBD2; v_gene: TRBV28; len: 15; abundance: -; CDR3aa: CASSLGTSSSDTQYF; CDR3nt: TGTGCCAGCAGTCTCGGGACTAGCAGTTCAGACACGCAGTATTTT
j_gene: TRBJ1-2; d_gene: TRBD1; v_gene: TRBV19; len: 15; abundance: few; CDR3aa: CASSQSRDSNYGYTF; CDR3nt: TGTGCCAGTAGTCAGTCCCGGGACAGCAACTATGGCTACACCTTC
j_gene: TRBJ2-2; d_gene: TRBD2; v_gene: TRBV5-1; len: 16; abundance: -; CDR3aa: CASSSSGSILTGELFF; CDR3nt: TGCGCCAGCAGCTCTAGCGGGAGTATTCTTACCGGGGAGCTGTTTTTT
j_gene: TRBJ2-1; d_gene: TRBD2; v_gene: TRBV6-1; len: 17; abundance: -; CDR3aa: CASSGHPPSGPYNEQFF; CDR3nt: TGTGCCAGCAGTGGACACCCTCCTAGCGGACCCTACAATGAGCAGTTCTTC
j_gene: TRBJ2-7; d_gene: -; v_gene: TRBV7-6; len: 13; abundance: once; CDR3aa: CASSLAVLNEQYF; CDR3nt: TGTGCCAGCAGCTTAGCGGTACTAAACGAGCAGTACTTC
j_gene: TRBJ2-6; d_gene: -; v_gene: TRBV7-9; len: 17; abundance: -; CDR3aa: CASSLVQGLSGANVLTF; CDR3nt: TGTGCCAGCAGCTTGGTACAGGGACTATCTGGGGCCAACGTCCTGACTTTC
j_gene: TRBJ2-7; d_gene: TRBD2; v_gene: TRBV9; len: 14; abundance: once; CDR3aa: CASSVGSGSYEQYF; CDR3nt: TGTGCCAGCAGCGTAGGTAGCGGGAGCTACGAGCAGTACTTC
j_gene: TRBJ1-3; d_gene: -; v_gene: TRBV14; len: 14; abundance: -; CDR3aa: CASSLGHSGNTIYF; CDR3nt: TGTGCCAGCAGCCTTGGACACTCTGGAAACACCATATATTTT
j_gene: TRBJ2-1; d_gene: TRBD2; v_gene: TRBV11-3; len: 15; abundance: -; CDR3aa: CASSQTSGLYNEQFF; CDR3nt: TGTGCCAGCAGCCAGACTAGCGGCCTTTACAATGAGCAGTTCTTC
j_gene: TRBJ2-7; d_gene: -; v_gene: TRBV28; len: 12; abundance: few; CDR3aa: CASSRTVYEQYF; CDR3nt: TGTGCCAGCAGCCGGACTGTCTACGAGCAGTACTTC
j_gene: TRBJ2-7; d_gene: -; v_gene: TRBV5-1; len: 13; abundance: -; CDR3aa: CASSFSAGDEQYF; CDR3nt: TGCGCCAGCAGCTTTTCTGCAGGTGACGAGCAGTACTTC
j_gene: TRBJ2-2; d_gene: -; v_gene: TRBV7-9; len: 13; abundance: few; CDR3aa: CASSLVITGELFF; CDR3nt: TGTGCCAGCAGCTTAGTTATCACCGGGGAGCTGTTTTTT
j_gene: TRBJ1-4; d_gene: TRBD1; v_gene: TRBV7-9; len: 14; abundance: -; CDR3aa: CASSLQGAREKLFF; CDR3nt: TGTGCCAGCAGCCTACAGGGGGCCCGGGAAAAACTGTTTTTT
j_gene: TRBJ1-3; d_gene: -; v_gene: TRBV10-3; len: 15; abundance: -; CDR3aa: CAIRLDGGSGNTIYF; CDR3nt: TGTGCCATCAGATTGGACGGGGGCTCTGGAAACACCATATATTTT
j_gene: TRBJ1-5; d_gene: TRBD1; v_gene: TRBV19; len: 16; abundance: -; CDR3aa: CASSIDLGGGNQPQHF; CDR3nt: TGTGCCAGTAGTATAGATCTAGGGGGCGGCAATCAGCCCCAGCATTTT
j_gene: TRBJ2-1; d_gene: -; v_gene: TRBV4-3; len: 13; abundance: few; CDR3aa: CASSQARGNEQFF; CDR3nt: TGCGCCAGCAGCCAAGCCCGGGGCAATGAGCAGTTCTTC
j_gene: TRBJ1-2; d_gene: -; v_gene: TRBV10-3; len: 14; abundance: -; CDR3aa: CAISGEGLGYGYTF; CDR3nt: TGTGCCATCAGTGGGGAGGGTTTAGGGTATGGCTACACCTTC
j_gene: TRBJ2-7; d_gene: -; v_gene: TRBV11-3; len: 13; abundance: -; CDR3aa: CASTPSGPYEQYF; CDR3nt: TGTGCCAGCACCCCATCGGGTCCCTACGAGCAGTACTTC
j_gene: TRBJ2-5; d_gene: -; v_gene: TRBV5-4; len: 14; abundance: -; CDR3aa: CASSLGTQRETQYF; CDR3nt: TGTGCCAGCAGCTTGGGGACTCAGAGAGAGACCCAGTACTTC
j_gene: TRBJ2-5; d_gene: -; v_gene: TRBV27; len: 16; abundance: -; CDR3aa: CASSLVPASRRETQYF; CDR3nt: TGTGCCAGCAGTTTAGTGCCGGCTAGCAGGCGTGAGACCCAGTACTTC
j_gene: TRBJ1-5; d_gene: -; v_gene: TRBV4-2; len: 18; abundance: -; CDR3aa: CASSQDSSPAFGNQPQHF; CDR3nt: TGTGCCAGCAGCCAAGATAGTAGCCCCGCCTTTGGCAATCAGCCCCAGCATTTT
j_gene: TRBJ1-1; d_gene: TRBD1; v_gene: TRBV30; len: 17; abundance: -; CDR3aa: CAWRGGQGARRTTEAFF; CDR3nt: TGTGCCTGGAGGGGGGGACAGGGGGCAAGGAGAACCACTGAAGCTTTCTTT
j_gene: TRBJ2-1; d_gene: TRBD2; v_gene: TRBV7-8; len: 15; abundance: once; CDR3aa: CASRRPGLAHDEQFF; CDR3nt: TGTGCCAGCAGGCGACCGGGACTAGCGCACGATGAGCAGTTCTTC
j_gene: TRBJ2-1; d_gene: TRBD2; v_gene: TRBV9; len: 14; abundance: -; CDR3aa: CASSVAGGGNEQFF; CDR3nt: TGTGCCAGCAGCGTAGCCGGGGGGGGGAATGAGCAGTTCTTC
j_gene: TRBJ2-3; d_gene: -; v_gene: TRBV29-1; len: 13; abundance: -; CDR3aa: CSFGGKGTDTQYF; CDR3nt: TGCAGCTTCGGGGGTAAGGGAACAGATACGCAGTATTTT